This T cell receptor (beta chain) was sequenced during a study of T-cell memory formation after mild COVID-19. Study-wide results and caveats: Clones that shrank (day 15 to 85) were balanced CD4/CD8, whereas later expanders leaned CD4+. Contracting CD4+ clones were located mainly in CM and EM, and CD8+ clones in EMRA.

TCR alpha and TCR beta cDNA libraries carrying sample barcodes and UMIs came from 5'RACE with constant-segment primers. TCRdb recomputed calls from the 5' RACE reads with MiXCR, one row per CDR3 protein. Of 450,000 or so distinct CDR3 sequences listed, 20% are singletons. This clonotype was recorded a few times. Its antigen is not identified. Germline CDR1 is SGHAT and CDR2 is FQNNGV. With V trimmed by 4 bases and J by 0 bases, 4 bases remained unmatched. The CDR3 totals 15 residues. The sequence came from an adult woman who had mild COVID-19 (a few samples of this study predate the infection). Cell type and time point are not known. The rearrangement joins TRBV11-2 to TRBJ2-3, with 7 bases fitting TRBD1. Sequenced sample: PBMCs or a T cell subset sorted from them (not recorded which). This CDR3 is CASSSGQSSTDTQYF. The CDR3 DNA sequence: TGTGCCAGCAGCTCGGGACAGAGTAGCACAGATACGCAGTATTTT.